Listed below are T cell receptor beta chains from one sample, sequenced in a study of T cell responses to AZD1222 COVID-19 vaccine. Sequenced by immunoSEQ multiplex PCR; TCRdb stores in-frame clones only, minus some. The sample lists 140,000 to 150,000 clones, 93% occurring once. The sample was peripheral blood, taken on day 0 of AZD1222 vaccination. Every receptor here comes from an adult in good health. Both conserved end residues are part of each CDR3. A D gene is named only where the DNA matches it firmly. The size of a clone is reported for some rows only, either as once, few or many, or as a class for expanded clones.

d_call: TRBD2; j_call: TRBJ2-7; v_call: TRBV4-2; clone_size: NA; cdr3_aa: CASSQGTSGRTTTYEQYF; cdr3_nt: TGTGCCAGCAGCCAAGGCACTAGCGGGAGGACCACAACCTACGAGCAGTACTTC
d_call: TRBD2; j_call: TRBJ2-7; v_call: TRBV27; clone_size: NA; cdr3_aa: CASSLAGGFTTYEQYF; cdr3_nt: TGTGCCAGCAGTTTAGCGGGGGGCTTTACTACCTACGAGCAGTACTTC
d_call: TRBD1; j_call: TRBJ2-7; v_call: TRBV6-5; clone_size: NA; cdr3_aa: CASALGTESYEQYF; cdr3_nt: TGTGCCAGCGCCCTCGGGACAGAGTCCTACGAGCAGTACTTC
d_call: NA; j_call: TRBJ2-7; v_call: TRBV10-3; clone_size: NA; cdr3_aa: CAISDRGEGVSYEQYF; cdr3_nt: TGTGCCATCAGTGACCGCGGAGAGGGGGTCTCCTACGAGCAGTACTTC
d_call: TRBD1; j_call: TRBJ1-2; v_call: TRBV3-1/TRBV3-2; clone_size: NA; cdr3_aa: CASSLDRGGYTF; cdr3_nt: TGTGCCAGCAGCCTTGACAGGGGGGGCTACACCTTC
d_call: NA; j_call: TRBJ2-1; v_call: TRBV9; clone_size: NA; cdr3_aa: CASHPGLNYNEQFF; cdr3_nt: TGTGCCAGCCATCCGGGACTTAACTACAATGAGCAGTTCTTC
d_call: TRBD1; j_call: TRBJ1-4; v_call: TRBV5-1; clone_size: NA; cdr3_aa: CASSLEGAFEKLFF; cdr3_nt: TGCGCCAGCAGCTTGGAGGGGGCTTTCGAAAAACTGTTTTTT
d_call: NA; j_call: TRBJ2-2; v_call: TRBV6-5; clone_size: NA; cdr3_aa: CASSYLTTGELFF; cdr3_nt: TGTGCCAGCAGTTATTTAACCACCGGGGAGCTGTTTTTT
d_call: TRBD2; j_call: TRBJ2-7; v_call: TRBV4-1; clone_size: NA; cdr3_aa: CASSQGLAYEQYF; cdr3_nt: TGCGCCAGCAGCCAGGGACTAGCCTACGAGCAGTACTTC
d_call: NA; j_call: TRBJ1-1; v_call: TRBV12-3/TRBV12-4; clone_size: NA; cdr3_aa: CASSFLKNTEAFF; cdr3_nt: TGTGCCAGCAGTTTCCTAAAGAACACTGAAGCTTTCTTT
d_call: NA; j_call: TRBJ1-1; v_call: TRBV19; clone_size: once; cdr3_aa: CATILRGVNTEAFF; cdr3_nt: TGTGCCACCATCCTTCGGGGAGTAAACACTGAAGCTTTCTTT
d_call: TRBD1; j_call: TRBJ1-1; v_call: TRBV20-1; clone_size: NA; cdr3_aa: CSASRQGHTEAFF; cdr3_nt: TGCAGTGCTAGTAGACAGGGGCACACTGAAGCTTTCTTT
d_call: NA; j_call: TRBJ1-5; v_call: TRBV5-1; clone_size: NA; cdr3_aa: CASSFGGAGNQPQHF; cdr3_nt: TGCGCCAGCAGCTTTGGCGGGGCGGGAAATCAGCCCCAGCATTTT
d_call: NA; j_call: TRBJ2-2; v_call: TRBV5-4; clone_size: NA; cdr3_aa: CASSLVGGTGELFF; cdr3_nt: TGTGCCAGCAGCTTGGTAGGGGGCACCGGGGAGCTGTTTTTT
d_call: TRBD1; j_call: TRBJ1-4; v_call: TRBV18; clone_size: NA; cdr3_aa: CASSLQGNEKLFF; cdr3_nt: TGTGCCAGCTCACTACAGGGGAATGAAAAACTGTTTTTT